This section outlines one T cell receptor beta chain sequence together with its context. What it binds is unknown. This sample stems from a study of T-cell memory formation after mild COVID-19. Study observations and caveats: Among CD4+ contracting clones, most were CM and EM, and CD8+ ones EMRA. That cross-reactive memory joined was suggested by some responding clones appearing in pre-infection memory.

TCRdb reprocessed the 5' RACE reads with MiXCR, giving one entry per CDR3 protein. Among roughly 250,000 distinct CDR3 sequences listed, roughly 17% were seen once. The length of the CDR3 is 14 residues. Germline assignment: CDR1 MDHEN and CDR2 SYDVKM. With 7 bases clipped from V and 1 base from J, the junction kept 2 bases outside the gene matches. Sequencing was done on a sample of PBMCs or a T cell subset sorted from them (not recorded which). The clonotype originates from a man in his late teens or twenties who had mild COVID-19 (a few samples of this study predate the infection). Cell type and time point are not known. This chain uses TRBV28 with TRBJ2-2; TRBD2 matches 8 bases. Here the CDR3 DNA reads TGTGCCAGCACCGGGGGGGGGAACACCGGGGAGCTGTTTTTT. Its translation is CASTGGGNTGELFF.